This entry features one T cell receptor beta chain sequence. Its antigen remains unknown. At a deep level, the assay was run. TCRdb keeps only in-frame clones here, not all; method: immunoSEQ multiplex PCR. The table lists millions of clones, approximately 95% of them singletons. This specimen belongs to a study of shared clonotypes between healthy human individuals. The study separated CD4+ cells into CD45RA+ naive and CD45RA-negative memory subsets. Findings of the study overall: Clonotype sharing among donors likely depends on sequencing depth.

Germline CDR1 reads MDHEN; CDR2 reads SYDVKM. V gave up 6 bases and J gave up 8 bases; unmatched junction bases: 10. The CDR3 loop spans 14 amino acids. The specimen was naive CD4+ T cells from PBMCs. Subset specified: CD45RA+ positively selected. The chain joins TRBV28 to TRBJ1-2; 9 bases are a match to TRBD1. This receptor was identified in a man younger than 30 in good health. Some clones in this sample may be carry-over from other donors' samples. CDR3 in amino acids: CASSYLQGASGYTF. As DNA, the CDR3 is TGTGCCAGCAGCTACCTACAGGGGGCGTCGGGCTACACCTTC.